Shown below are 19 T cell receptor beta chains from a single sample sequenced in a study of T cells in Graves' hyperthyroidism and ophthalmopathy. Amplification targeted TCR beta CDR3 regions from RNA transcripts. The TCR CDR3 first-round RT-PCR relied on the HTBI primer set. TCRdb re-derived calls from the multiplex PCR reads in MiXCR, one entry per CDR3 protein. The sample lists some 740,000 distinct CDR3 sequences, around 13% occurring once. Sequencing input: blood. The receptor set was obtained from a woman aged 18-29 years with Graves' hyperthyroidism.

This clonotype appeared many times. The chain has TRBV6-5 and TRBJ1-1; D ambiguous. V shed 0 bases and J shed 0 bases, with 5 bases lying between them. The CDR3 runs to 14 residues. The germline V gene encodes CDR1 MNHEY and CDR2 SVGAGI. In DNA, the CDR3 is TGTGCCAGCAGTTACTCGACGGTGAACACTGAAGCTTTCTTT. Amino acid sequence: CASSYSTVNTEAFF.

This clonotype was observed at least ten times. V gene TRBV6-2 or TRBV6-3 combines with J gene TRBJ2-1, with 7 positions matching TRBD1. The CDR3 has 14 residues. V lost 2 bases and J lost 6; bases outside the gene matches: 4. Germline V gene sequence: CDR1 MNHEY, CDR2 SVGEGT. CDR3 region: CASSYRDRANEQFF. The CDR3 coding sequence is TGTGCCAGCAGTTACCGTGACAGGGCCAATGAGCAGTTCTTC.

This clonotype was observed at least ten times. The chain combines TRBV18 with TRBJ1-1, with a possible D match to TRBD1 (6 bases). The ends were cut back, 4 bases at V and 4 bases at J, with 16 bases in the middle. CDR3 size: 15 residues. Germline values: CDR1 KGHSH, CDR2 LQKENI. The CDR3 loop reads CASSLLDSVSTEAFF. CDR3 bases: TGTGCCAGCTCACTCCTGGACAGTGTGAGCACTGAAGCTTTCTTT.

This clonotype was counted ten times or more. This rearrangement joins TRBV11-2 to TRBJ2-2; weak D call: TRBD1 (5 bases). In germline, CDR1 is SGHAT, CDR2 FQNNGV. V lost 3 bases and J 3 bases, leaving 14 bases between the germline ends. CDR3 length: 16 residues. This chain's CDR3 is CASSFFAGIDTGELFF. The CDR3 coding sequence is TGTGCCAGCAGCTTTTTTGCAGGGATCGACACCGGGGAGCTGTTTTTT.

This clonotype has ten or more counts. This chain uses TRBV30 with TRBJ1-4, with D uncertain. V gave up 4 bases and J gave up 7 bases, with 16 bases separating them. Germline V lookup: CDR1 GTSNPN, CDR2 SVGIG (reference sequence). This CDR3 is built from 14 residues. The CDR3 nucleotides read TGTGCCTGGAATCGGGAAGGACGTGTTGAAAAACTGTTTTTT. Protein: CAWNREGRVEKLFF.

In this sample, this clonotype turned up many times. The chain is built from TRBV2 and TRBJ2-7; TRBD1 aligns across 7 bases. The germline CDR1 and CDR2 sequences are SNHLY and FYNNEI. After removal of 8 bases from V and 4 bases from J, the junction contained 8 bases not matched to a gene. The CDR3 covers 13 residues. The CDR3 sequence is CASRDSISYEQYF. Here the CDR3 DNA reads TGTGCCAGCCGGGACAGCATTAGTTACGAGCAGTACTTC.

This clonotype was recorded at least ten times. The chain employs TRBV7-9 and TRBJ2-1, with 12 bases fitting TRBD2. The CDR3 has 18 residues. Germline assignment: CDR1 SEHNR and CDR2 FQNEAQ (reference sequence). Unmatched junction bases numbered 12, after V lost 0 bases and J lost 9 bases. In DNA form, the CDR3 reads TGTGCCAGCAGCTTAGCCCCTCCGGGACTAGCGGGTTCGGTTGAGCAGTTCTTC. Amino acids: CASSLAPPGLAGSVEQFF.

The chain has TRBV6-1 and TRBJ2-5; D is perhaps TRBD2 (5 bases). Germline V CDR1 and CDR2: MNHNS, SASEGT. V was cut by 6 bases and J by 5 bases, with 16 bases left in between. The length of the CDR3 is 14 residues. CDR3 sequence (DNA): TGTGCCAGCAGACAAACGCCCCAGCGGGAGACCCAGTACTTC. It specifies CASRQTPQRETQYF.

The CDR3 loop is CASSYRSGGKGNEQFF. DNA for the CDR3: TGTGCCAGCAGTTACCGATCAGGGGGCAAAGGCAATGAGCAGTTCTTC. The rearrangement links TRBV6-5 to TRBJ2-1, with 8 bases fitting TRBD1. V gave up 2 bases and J gave up 6 bases; unmatched junction bases: 9. Germline lookup yields CDR1 MNHEY and CDR2 SVGAGI. CDR3 length: 16 residues.

This clonotype was picked up many times. The junction does not match germline at one end; this may be a read error. The chain joins TRBV28 to TRBJ2-1, with 7 bases lining up with TRBD2. The CDR3 contains 17 residues. The germline V gene encodes CDR1 MDHEN and CDR2 SYDVKM. In DNA form, the CDR3 reads TGTACCAGCAGCCCATCGTCTCGGGACTACTCCTACAATGAGCAGTTCTTC. Its protein is CTSSPSSRDYSYNEQFF.

This clonotype was observed a few times. The gene calls are TRBV29-1 and TRBJ2-2; TRBD1 matches 7 bases. The CDR3 is made up of 14 amino acids. Germline V gene lookup returns CDR1 SQVTM and CDR2 ANQGSEA. V shed 4 bases, J shed 6 bases, and the junction held 8 bases outside the gene matches. The CDR3 here is CSVGRGGFSGELFF. The CDR3 DNA is TGCAGCGTTGGGAGAGGGGGCTTTTCCGGGGAGCTGTTTTTT.

This clonotype was seen many times. The V call is TRBV6-1, the J call TRBJ1-1; no firm D call. The germline V gene has CDR1 MNHNS and CDR2 SASEGT. The CDR3 length is 15 residues. With 5 bases removed from V and 4 bases from J, the gap between germline ends came to 17 bases. The CDR3 sequence: CASSYDGVPGTEAFF. CDR3 DNA sequence: TGTGCCAGCAGTTATGACGGGGTACCGGGCACTGAAGCTTTCTTT.

This chain joins TRBV6-2 or TRBV6-3 and TRBJ2-7; 10 positions match TRBD2. Germline V gives CDR1 MNHEY, CDR2 SVGEGT. This CDR3 has 16 amino acids. V dropped 7 bases and J dropped 3; count of bases not matched to a gene: 12. The CDR3 is CASTPLPGLADYEQYF. The CDR3 region has the DNA TGTGCCAGCACTCCCCTACCCGGACTAGCGGACTACGAGCAGTACTTC.

V gene TRBV5-1 combines with J gene TRBJ2-3; D is perhaps TRBD1 (7 bases). The V gene lost 4 bases and the J gene lost 4 bases, with 19 bases spanning the gap. The germline gives CDR1 SGHRS, CDR2 YFSETQ. CDR3 length: 16 residues. The CDR3 DNA reads TGCGCCAGCAGCCCAACAGGGGCCGGGAGCGCAGATACGCAGTATTTT. As protein: CASSPTGAGSADTQYF.

Only a few counts were recorded for this clonotype. The rearrangement links TRBV7-9 to TRBJ1-5; D is ambiguous. The ends were cut back, 5 bases at V and 4 bases at J, with 6 bases in the middle. Germline V lookup: CDR1 SEHNR, CDR2 FQNEAQ (reference sequence). CDR3 size: 12 residues. In DNA form, the CDR3 reads TGTGCCAGCAGCCTGACTAATCAGCCCCAGCATTTT. This codes for CASSLTNQPQHF.

This clonotype was recorded at least ten times. The chain is built from TRBV14 and TRBJ2-5; D tentatively reads TRBD1 or TRBD2 (5 bases each). CDR1 SGHDN and CDR2 FVKESK come from the germline V gene. This CDR3 region has 15 residues. Trimming took 1 base from V and 3 from J, leaving 12 bases between them. CDR3 region: CASSQGGKAEETQYF. CDR3 DNA: TGTGCCAGCAGCCAAGGGGGGAAAGCGGAAGAGACCCAGTACTTC.

This clonotype was counted at least ten times. This chain joins TRBV11-2 and TRBJ2-7; 9 nucleotides line up with TRBD1. This CDR3 is 16 amino acids long. Germline trimming cut 1 base from V and 5 bases from J; bases unmatched to any gene: 9. CDR1 and CDR2 (germline): SGHAT, FQNNGV. Here the CDR3 DNA reads TGTGCCAGCAGCTTAGGGGGAGGGACAGGGTGGCACGAGCAGTACTTC. Encoded protein: CASSLGGGTGWHEQYF.

This clonotype has at least ten counts. The chain employs TRBV28 and TRBJ2-4; 8 positions agree with TRBD1. Germline V gives CDR1 MDHEN, CDR2 SYDVKM. V lost 7 bases, J lost 9 bases, and 11 bases stayed unmatched. This CDR3 has 14 amino acids. The CDR3 sequence: CASNSQGEGGIQYF. The CDR3 region has the DNA TGTGCCAGCAACTCACAGGGGGAAGGCGGCATTCAGTACTTC.

The table lists this clonotype with a few counts. This chain joins TRBV18 and TRBJ2-7; 10 positions agree with TRBD2. V dropped 6 bases and J dropped 0; count of bases not matched to a gene: 8. The CDR3 extends over 16 amino acids. Per germline, CDR1 KGHSH and CDR2 LQKENI. DNA of the CDR3: TGTGCCAGCTCCCGGACTAGCGGTTCCTTCTCCTACGAGCAGTACTTC. This sequence encodes CASSRTSGSFSYEQYF.